This T cell receptor beta chain originates from a study of blood T cell repertoires in COVID-19. Study-wide context: COVID-19 samples, acute and convalescent, were from the United States, Italy and Spain. Sample material is recorded as cDNA or gDNA derived from T cells, B-cell-depleted T cells, or PBMCs.

Source study methods: Scientists estimated how many nucleated cells there were by amplifying reference gene primers. The method was immunoSEQ multiplex PCR; TCRdb's version includes in-frame clones alone and lacks a portion of them. V, J and clone size derive from that table, while D and trimming were established from the DNA sequence. This table holds approximately 74,000 clones, over 75% found once. Trimming cost V 5 bases and J 0 bases, with 20 bases left between them. The germline CDR1 and CDR2 sequences are SEHNR and FQNEAQ (reference sequence). CDR3 length: 18 amino acids. The clonotype comes from a man in his 70s with acute or convalescent COVID-19. The chain couples TRBV7-9 to TRBJ1-3; perhaps TRBD1 as D (6 bases). The sequenced sample consisted of peripheral blood. This chain's CDR3 is CASSARHWDTSSGNTIYF. The CDR3 DNA is TGTGCCAGCAGCGCGAGGCATTGGGACACCAGCTCTGGAAACACCATATATTTT.